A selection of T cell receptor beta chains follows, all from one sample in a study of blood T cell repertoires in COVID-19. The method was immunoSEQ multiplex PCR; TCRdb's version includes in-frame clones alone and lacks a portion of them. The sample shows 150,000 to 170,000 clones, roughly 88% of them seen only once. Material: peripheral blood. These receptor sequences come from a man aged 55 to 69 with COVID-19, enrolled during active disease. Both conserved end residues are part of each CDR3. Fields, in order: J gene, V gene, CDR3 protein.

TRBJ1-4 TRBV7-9 CASSPVAGHNEKLFF
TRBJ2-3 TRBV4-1 CASSQDSASGVHSTDTQYF
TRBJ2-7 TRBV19 CASSAPGAYEQYF
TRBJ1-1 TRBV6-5 CASTGGPMNTEAFF
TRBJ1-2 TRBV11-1 CASSEGDRVHGYTF
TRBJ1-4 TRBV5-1 CASSLTATNEKLFF
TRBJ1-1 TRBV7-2 CASSKMGSLNTEAFF
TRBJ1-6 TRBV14 CASSQGTGVWSGLHF
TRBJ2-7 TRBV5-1 CASRRQTSSYEQYF
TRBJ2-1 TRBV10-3 CAIRAPGLAGSRGNEQFF
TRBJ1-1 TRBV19 CASSSGQGNTEAFF
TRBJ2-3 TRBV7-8 CASSRPGKGDTQYF
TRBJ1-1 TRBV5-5 CASSLESDSKKAFF
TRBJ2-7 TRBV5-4 CASSWTGLSSYEQYF
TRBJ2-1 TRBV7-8 CASRRTRLAGDNEQFF
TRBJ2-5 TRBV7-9 CASSLGLAVETQYF
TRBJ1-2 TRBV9 CASSVGSENNYGYTF
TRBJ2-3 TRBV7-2 CASSSSRRHTDTQYF
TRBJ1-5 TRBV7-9 CASSLDGAQPQHF
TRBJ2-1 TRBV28 CASNTLGQGAGNEQFF
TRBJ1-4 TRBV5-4 CASSWGGSGNEKLFF
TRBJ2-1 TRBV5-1 CASSLSGTKNEQFF
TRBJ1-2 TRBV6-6 CASRRQGADYGYTF
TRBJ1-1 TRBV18 CASRWKEETEAFF
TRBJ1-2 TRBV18 CASSPIVGQGVLGYTF
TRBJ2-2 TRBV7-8 CASKAGVQVTGELFF
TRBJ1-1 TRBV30 CAWSTGPDKAFF
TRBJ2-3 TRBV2 CASSEMRNPDTQYF
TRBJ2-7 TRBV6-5 CASSSGQPSYEQYF